These 31 T cell receptor beta chains were sequenced from one sample in a study of T-cell memory formation after mild COVID-19. Via MiXCR, TCRdb re-called the 5' RACE reads, giving one row per CDR3 protein. The sample lists roughly 550,000 distinct CDR3 sequences, around 21% occurring once. The sequencing input was PBMCs or a T cell subset sorted from them (not recorded which). The source of these receptors is an adult woman who had mild COVID-19 (a few samples of this study predate the infection). Cell type and time point are not known.

This clonotype was detected a few times. The rearrangement joins TRBV20-1 to TRBJ2-7; 11 bases fit TRBD2. Germline V gene lookup returns CDR1 DFQATT and CDR2 SNEGSKA (reference sequence). V gave up 2 bases and J gave up 1 base; unmatched junction bases: 16. The CDR3 is made up of 19 amino acids. CDR3 loop: CSARRIRWLAGGLSYEQYF. For the CDR3, the DNA is TGCAGTGCTAGAAGAATTCGCTGGCTAGCGGGAGGCCTTTCCTACGAGCAGTACTTC.

This clonotype has just a few counts. V and J are TRBV12-3 or TRBV12-4 and TRBJ1-1; 12 bases align to TRBD1. V lost 6 bases, J lost 8 bases, and 7 bases stayed unmatched. The CDR3 sequence is 14 residues long. CDR3 amino acids: CASRPTGTGGEAFF. The CDR3 DNA reads TGTGCCAGCAGACCCACCGGGACAGGGGGCGAAGCTTTCTTT.

V usage is TRBV4-2 and J usage is TRBJ2-2; the match to TRBD2 covers 8 bases. CDR3 length: 18 amino acids. In germline, CDR1 is LGHNA, CDR2 YNFKEQ. With 2 bases clipped from V and 6 bases from J, the junction kept 14 bases outside the gene matches. The CDR3: CASSQRGERESGPGELFF. The CDR3 DNA sequence: TGTGCCAGCAGCCAACGTGGTGAGCGGGAGTCCGGTCCCGGGGAGCTGTTTTTT.

This chain joins TRBV4-3 and TRBJ1-1; 7 positions agree with TRBD1. J was trimmed by 3 bases and V by 2 bases; bases with no gene match: 6. This CDR3 has 15 residues. Germline loops: CDR1 LGHNA, CDR2 YSLEER. CDR3 loop: CASSQTGERDTEAFF. The DNA of the CDR3 is TGCGCCAGCAGCCAAACAGGGGAGAGGGACACTGAAGCTTTCTTT.

CDR3 sequence: CSAQLARFQETQYF. CDR3 coding DNA: TGCAGTGCTCAACTAGCGAGATTCCAAGAGACCCAGTACTTC. J is TRBJ2-5 and V is TRBV20-1, with 7 bases matching TRBD2. With 5 bases clipped from V and 1 base from J, the junction kept 7 bases outside the gene matches. Germline V CDR1 and CDR2: DFQATT, SNEGSKA (reference sequence). This CDR3 spans 14 amino acids.

The chain couples TRBV9 to TRBJ2-3, with a weak D call TRBD1 (6 bases). From germline, CDR1 is SGDLS and CDR2 YYNGEE. Trimming removed 0 bases from V and 5 bases from J, with 10 bases in between. This CDR3 spans 14 amino acids. The CDR3 spells CASSVESRGDTQYF. For the CDR3, the DNA is TGTGCCAGCAGCGTAGAGAGCAGGGGAGATACGCAGTATTTT.

This clonotype was seen repeatedly, ten times or more. This chain joins TRBV7-2 and TRBJ2-6, with D tentatively TRBD2 (6 bases). Germline V gene data show CDR1 as SGHTA and CDR2 as FQGNSA. V lost 5 bases, J lost 1 base, and 15 bases lay in between. The CDR3 covers 17 residues. The CDR3 loop is CASSPGPGRSGANVLTF. The CDR3 DNA is TGTGCCAGCAGCCCCGGGCCGGGGAGGTCTGGGGCCAACGTCCTGACTTTC.

The chain uses TRBV4-2 and TRBJ2-5; either TRBD1 or TRBD2 may supply D (7 bases each). The V end lost 1 base, the J end lost 4 bases, and 16 bases lay between the germline ends. CDR3 length equals 16 residues. The V gene's germline CDR1 is LGHNA and CDR2 YNFKEQ. CDR3 nucleotides: TGTGCCAGCAGCCAAGGCAGGGGGGGCGTTCGAGAGACCCAGTACTTC. It is translated as CASSQGRGGVRETQYF.

This clonotype was counted only a few times. The CDR3 sequence: CASSTILGLHGYTF. The CDR3 nucleotides read TGTGCCAGCAGCACCATACTAGGCCTACATGGCTACACCTTC. The J gene is TRBJ1-2, the V gene TRBV5-6; D gene ambiguous. V lost 4 bases and J 6 bases, leaving 16 bases between the germline ends. There are 14 residues in the CDR3. CDR1 SGHDT and CDR2 YYEEEE come from the germline V gene. The complete variable domain, with remaining parts taken from reference TRBV5-6 and TRBJ1-2, reads DAGVTQSPTHLIKTRGQQVTLRCSPKSGHDTVSWYQQALGQGPQFIFQYYEEEERQRGNFPDRFSGHQFPNYSSELNVNALLLGDSALYLCASSTILGLHGYTFGSGTRLTVV.

This clonotype was detected a few times. The chain couples TRBV29-1 to TRBJ1-5; 7 bases line up with TRBD1. CDR1 and CDR2 from the germline V gene are SQVTM and ANQGSEA. V lost 6 bases to trimming and J lost 2 bases; unmatched junction nucleotides: 10. This CDR3 contains 15 residues. DNA for the CDR3: TGCAGCGTGACGACAGGGTCGAATGGCAATCAGCCCCAGCATTTT. This translates into CSVTTGSNGNQPQHF.

The V gene is TRBV7-6, the J gene TRBJ1-5, with D unclear. Germline CDR1 SGHVS, CDR2 FNYEAQ. Trimming took off 1 base at V and 0 bases at J, with 10 bases between the two ends. The CDR3 spans 16 residues. CDR3 DNA: TGTGCCAGCAGCTTAGAGGAGGGAAATAGCAATCAGCCCCAGCATTTT. Residues: CASSLEEGNSNQPQHF.

The genes are TRBV20-1 and TRBJ2-1; 7 nucleotides agree with TRBD2. This CDR3 has 15 residues. The germline V gene encodes CDR1 DFQATT and CDR2 SNEGSKA (reference sequence). Losses at the gene ends were 2 bases for V and 3 bases for J; bases not matched to a gene: 7. The DNA for the CDR3 is TGCAGTGCTAGAAACTGGGAGGGCCTCTACAATGAGCAGTTCTTC. It translates to CSARNWEGLYNEQFF.

This clonotype was counted between two and nine times. The chain combines TRBV29-1 with TRBJ1-2; 7 nucleotides line up with TRBD1. With 8 bases clipped from V and 4 bases from J, the junction kept 7 bases outside the gene matches. The CDR3 covers 12 residues. Looked up from germline, CDR1 is SQVTM and CDR2 is ANQGSEA. CDR3 DNA sequence: TGCAGCCATGACAGGGTGGGCTATGGCTACACCTTC. It codes for CSHDRVGYGYTF.

V usage is TRBV3-1 and J usage is TRBJ2-7; D gene uncertain. V lost 0 bases to trimming and J lost 4 bases, with 7 bases between them. The germline V gene encodes CDR1 LGHDT and CDR2 YNNKEL (reference sequence). CDR3 size: 13 residues. The CDR3 region has the DNA TGTGCCAGCAGCCAAGACATCCTTTACGAGCAGTACTTC. Amino acid sequence: CASSQDILYEQYF.

This clonotype was observed a handful of times. This sequence joins TRBV29-1 and TRBJ1-2, with 7 bases matching TRBD1. V lost 4 bases, J lost 0 bases, and 5 bases stayed unmatched. Germline V gene data show CDR1 as SQVTM and CDR2 as ANQGSEA. This CDR3 comprises 14 residues. The DNA of the CDR3 is TGCAGCGTTGGAAGACAGGGATCTAACTATGGCTACACCTTC. Protein: CSVGRQGSNYGYTF.

CDR3 in DNA: TGCGCCAGCAGCACCCTCGTGGGCTCCTACGAGCAGTACTTC. Translated: CASSTLVGSYEQYF. This rearrangement joins TRBV5-1 to TRBJ2-7; D is uncertain. This CDR3 has 14 residues. Trimming took off 4 bases at V and 0 bases at J, with 11 bases between the two ends. The V gene's germline CDR1 is SGHRS and CDR2 YFSETQ.

The rearrangement uses TRBV5-1 and TRBJ2-3; D uncertain. V lost 0 bases and J lost 5, with 10 bases in between. CDR1 is SGHRS, CDR2 YFSETQ, per germline. The CDR3 sequence is 14 residues long. The CDR3 nucleotides are TGCGCCAGCAGCTTGGGACAATCCGGAGATACGCAGTATTTT. Its protein product is CASSLGQSGDTQYF.

This clonotype was recorded a few times. V and J are TRBV4-1 and TRBJ1-2; 7 nucleotides match TRBD1. J lost 2 bases, V lost 2 bases, and 8 bases had no gene match. Germline V gene data show CDR1 as MGHRA and CDR2 as YSYEKL. The CDR3 covers 16 residues. In DNA, the CDR3 is TGCGCCAGCAGCCAAACTACAGGGGCCCGGAACTATGGCTACACCTTC. It specifies CASSQTTGARNYGYTF.

This clonotype was seen a few times. The rearrangement uses TRBV6-5 and TRBJ2-7; 9 bases align to TRBD1. The germline V gene encodes CDR1 MNHEY and CDR2 SVGAGI. J gave up 5 bases and V 5 bases, and 7 bases lay outside the gene matches. CDR3 length: 14 amino acids. The CDR3 here is CASSRGQGRNEQYF. In DNA, the CDR3 is TGTGCCAGCAGTAGGGGACAGGGCCGGAACGAGCAGTACTTC.

V usage is TRBV7-9 and J usage is TRBJ2-7; weak D call: TRBD1 (6 bases). This CDR3 comprises 15 residues. Germline loops: CDR1 SEHNR, CDR2 FQNEAQ (reference sequence). Trimming cost V 0 bases and J 2 bases, with 11 bases left between them. CDR3 amino acids: CASSLASGAAYEQYF. The CDR3 bases are TGTGCCAGCAGCTTAGCGTCAGGGGCCGCCTACGAGCAGTACTTC.

This rearrangement joins TRBV7-8 to TRBJ2-1; the D gene could be TRBD1 or TRBD2 (7 bases each). The germline V and J ends were trimmed by 2 bases and 8 bases, with 16 bases remaining between them. Germline loops: CDR1 SGHVS, CDR2 FQNEAQ. The CDR3 has 15 amino acids. The DNA for the CDR3 is TGTGCCAGCAGCTTATCGGCCAGGGGGAGGGATGAGCAGTTCTTC. Its protein product is CASSLSARGRDEQFF. The whole variable domain, filled in from reference TRBV7-8 and TRBJ2-1, reads GAGVSQSPRYKVAKRGQDVALRCDPISGHVSLFWYQQALGQGPEFLTYFQNEAQLDKSGLPSDRFFAERPEGSVSTLKIQRTQQEDSAVYLCASSLSARGRDEQFFGPGTRLTVL.

The V and J genes are TRBV2 and TRBJ2-5; D gene ambiguous. CDR3 length: 12 amino acids. Germline lookup yields CDR1 SNHLY and CDR2 FYNNEI. The V end lost 6 bases, the J end lost 2 bases, and 7 bases lay between the germline ends. The CDR3 here is CASSGEQETQYF. DNA of the CDR3: TGTGCCAGCAGCGGAGAACAAGAGACCCAGTACTTC.

The V gene is TRBV6-2 or TRBV6-3, the J gene TRBJ2-7; D is unresolved. Germline CDR1 MNHEY, CDR2 SVGEGT. The CDR3 has 13 amino acids. V lost 4 bases to trimming and J lost 0 bases, with 7 bases between them. The CDR3 sequence: CASSWTSSYEQYF. In DNA, the CDR3 is TGTGCCAGCAGTTGGACCAGCTCCTACGAGCAGTACTTC.

This clonotype was counted a few times. This chain joins TRBV4-1 and TRBJ2-7; 8 nucleotides agree with TRBD1. CDR1 MGHRA and CDR2 YSYEKL come from the germline V gene. V gave up 4 bases and J gave up 6 bases; unmatched junction bases: 5. The CDR3 is made up of 13 amino acids. The CDR3 spells CASSLVTGVEQYF. DNA for the CDR3: TGCGCCAGCAGCCTGGTGACAGGGGTCGAGCAGTACTTC.

The chain links TRBV6-1 to TRBJ2-1; D tentatively reads TRBD1 or TRBD2 (6 bases each). Between the trimmed V and J ends, which lost 6 bases and 5 bases, there was a span of 26 bases. This CDR3 has 18 amino acids. Germline lookup yields CDR1 MNHNS and CDR2 SASEGT. The CDR3 region has the DNA TGTGCCAGCAGCACCGCTAAGCGAGGGGGGCTACGGCACAATGAGCAGTTCTTC. Translation: CASSTAKRGGLRHNEQFF.

The V gene is TRBV11-3, the J gene TRBJ2-2; 8 bases line up with TRBD1. Germline lookup yields CDR1 SGHNT and CDR2 YENEEA. The length of the CDR3 is 16 residues. Losses at the gene ends were 5 bases for V and 5 bases for J; bases not matched to a gene: 10. CDR3 nucleotides: TGTGCCAGCAGCCCGAGGACAGGGAGAGGGACCGGGGAGCTGTTTTTT. It yields the protein CASSPRTGRGTGELFF.

This sequence joins TRBV20-1 and TRBJ2-7, with 9 bases aligning to TRBD2. This CDR3 has 13 residues. Trimming at V came to 3 bases and at J to 2 bases, leaving 2 bases not matched to a gene. Germline lookup yields CDR1 DFQATT and CDR2 SNEGSKA (reference sequence). As DNA, the CDR3 is TGCAGTGCTAGTAGCGGGAGCACCTACGAGCAGTACTTC. Translation: CSASSGSTYEQYF.

This chain links TRBV29-1 with TRBJ2-1, with D perhaps matching TRBD1 (6 bases). This CDR3 comprises 15 residues. Between the trimmed V and J ends, which lost 2 bases and 4 bases, there was a span of 15 bases. Germline V gene lookup returns CDR1 SQVTM and CDR2 ANQGSEA. The CDR3 spells CSVEFGGSIYNEQFF. The DNA for the CDR3 is TGCAGCGTTGAATTTGGGGGCTCCATATACAATGAGCAGTTCTTC.

The chain joins TRBV23-1 to TRBJ1-2, with D maybe TRBD1 (5 bases). TRBV23-1 is recorded as an ORF, its role being uncertain. The CDR3 is 9 residues long. V lost 9 bases, J lost 14 bases, and 13 bases lay in between. The CDR3 protein is CARKTRGTF. The CDR3 bases are TGCGCCAGAAAGACGAGGGGAACCTTC.

J is TRBJ2-2 and V is TRBV18, with 7 bases matching TRBD1. Per the germline V gene, CDR1 is KGHSH and CDR2 is LQKENI. This CDR3 has 16 amino acids. V shed 5 bases, J shed 0 bases, and the junction held 6 bases outside the gene matches. The CDR3 loop is CASSSWTGANTGELFF. In nucleotides, the CDR3 is TGTGCCAGCTCATCATGGACAGGAGCGAACACCGGGGAGCTGTTTTTT.

This clonotype was counted a few times. This chain joins TRBV29-1 and TRBJ2-7; D unresolved. V lost 0 bases and J 2 bases, leaving 5 bases between the germline ends. There are 12 residues in the CDR3. Germline CDR1 and CDR2: SQVTM and ANQGSEA. The CDR3 DNA reads as TGCAGCGTTGAAGATCCACCCTACGAGCAGTACTTC. It translates to CSVEDPPYEQYF.